This T cell receptor beta chain was recorded in a study of CD8 T cells in Susac syndrome. Study results and caveats: Where Susac syndrome CD4+ T cell repertoires were concerned, no clonal expansion was evident.

TCR beta sequences were obtained from blood CD8+ and CD4+ T cells. In the case of this clonotype: Its antigen is not identified.

CDR3 length: 14 amino acids. V lost 1 base, J lost 6 bases, and 3 bases stayed unmatched. CDR1 SGHRS and CDR2 YFSETQ come from the germline V gene. Reverse transcription used 0.5 to 1 ug RNA and random hexamers. An immunoSEQ multiplex PCR amplified TCR beta CDR3 over 54 Vbeta and 13 Jbeta. TCRdb re-derived calls from the immunoSEQ multiplex PCR reads in MiXCR, one entry per CDR3 protein. The sample shows under 200,000 distinct CDR3 sequences, about 91% of them seen only once. The chain is built from TRBV5-1 and TRBJ2-5; 10 bases match TRBD2. Sequences were obtained from CD4+ T cells from PBMCs. The TCR comes from a human donor with Susac syndrome. The CDR3 spells CASSLTSGTKTQYF. In DNA form, the CDR3 reads TGCGCCAGCAGCTTGACTAGCGGGACGAAGACCCAGTACTTC.